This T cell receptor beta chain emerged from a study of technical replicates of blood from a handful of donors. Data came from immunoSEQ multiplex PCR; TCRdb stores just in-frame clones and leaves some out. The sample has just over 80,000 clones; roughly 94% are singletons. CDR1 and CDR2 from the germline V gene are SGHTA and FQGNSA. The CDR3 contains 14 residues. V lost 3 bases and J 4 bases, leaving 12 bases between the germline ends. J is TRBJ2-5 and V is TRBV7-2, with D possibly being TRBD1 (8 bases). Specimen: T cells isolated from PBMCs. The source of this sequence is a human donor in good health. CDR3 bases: TGTGCCAGCAGCTTTAACAGGGGGGGAGAGACCCAGTACTTC. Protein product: CASSFNRGGETQYF.